The clone carrying this T cell receptor beta chain was recorded at least ten times. Its antigen is undetermined. The source of the sample is a study of identical twins. General study findings and limits: Out-of-frame alpha sequences shared by twins were enriched for low generation probability.

Unique molecular identifiers were present on the cDNA, and a universal primer site came from template switching. TCRdb processed the 5' RACE reads anew with MiXCR; each CDR3 protein has one entry. This table holds a few hundred thousand distinct CDR3 sequences, 10% to 13% found once. V was trimmed by 9 bases and J by 0 bases, leaving 12 bases between them. CDR3 length equals 14 residues. CDR1 and CDR2 (germline): KGHDR, SFDVKD. The source of this sequence is a man aged 45-65 years in good health. The J gene is TRBJ2-3, the V gene TRBV24-1; a weak D match, TRBD2 (5 bases). Sequencing was done on a sample of memory T cells sorted from blood. Here the CDR3 DNA reads TGTGCCACCTCCCGGGGTGAAAGCACAGATACGCAGTATTTT. This translates into CATSRGESTDTQYF.